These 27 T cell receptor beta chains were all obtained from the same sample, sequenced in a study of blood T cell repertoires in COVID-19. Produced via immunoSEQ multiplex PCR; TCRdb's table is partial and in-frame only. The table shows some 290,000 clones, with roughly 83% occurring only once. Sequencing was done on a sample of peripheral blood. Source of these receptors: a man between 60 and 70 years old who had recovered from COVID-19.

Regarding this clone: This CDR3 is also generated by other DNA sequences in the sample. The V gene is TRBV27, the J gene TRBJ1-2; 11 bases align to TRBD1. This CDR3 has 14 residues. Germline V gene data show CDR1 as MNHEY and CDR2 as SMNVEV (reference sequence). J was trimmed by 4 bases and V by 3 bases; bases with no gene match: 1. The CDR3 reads CASSFGTGGYGYTF. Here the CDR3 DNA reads TGTGCCAGCAGTTTCGGGACAGGGGGCTATGGCTACACCTTC.

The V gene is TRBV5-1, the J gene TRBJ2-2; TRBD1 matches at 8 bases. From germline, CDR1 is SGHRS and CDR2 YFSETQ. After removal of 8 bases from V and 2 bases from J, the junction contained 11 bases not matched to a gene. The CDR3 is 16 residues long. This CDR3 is CASRVTGDVNTGELFF. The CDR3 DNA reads TGCGCCAGTCGAGTGACAGGGGACGTAAACACCGGGGAGCTGTTTTTT.

The CDR3 DNA is TGTGCCAGCCAAGACGGAGGACAGGGAGGTCGGACCGGGGAGCTGTTTTTT. It yields the protein CASQDGGQGGRTGELFF. The V and J genes are TRBV5-4 and TRBJ2-2, with 8 bases aligning to TRBD1. This CDR3 comprises 17 residues. Trimming cost V 7 bases and J 5 bases; bases outside gene matches: 16. Per the germline V gene, CDR1 is SGHNT and CDR2 is YYREEE (reference sequence). The full variable domain, completed using reference TRBV5-4 and TRBJ2-2, is ETGVTQSPTHLIKTRGQQVTLRCSSQSGHNTVSWYQQALGQGPQFIFQYYREEENGRGNFPPRFSGLQFPNYSSELNVNALELDDSALYLCASQDGGQGGRTGELFFGEGSRLTVL.

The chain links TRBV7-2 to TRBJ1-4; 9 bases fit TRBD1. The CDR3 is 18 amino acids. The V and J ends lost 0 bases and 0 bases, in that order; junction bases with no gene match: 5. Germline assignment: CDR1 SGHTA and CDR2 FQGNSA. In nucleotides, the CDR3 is TGTGCCAGCAGCTTAGCCGGGACAGGGTTTGCAACTAATGAAAAACTGTTTTTT. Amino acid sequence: CASSLAGTGFATNEKLFF.

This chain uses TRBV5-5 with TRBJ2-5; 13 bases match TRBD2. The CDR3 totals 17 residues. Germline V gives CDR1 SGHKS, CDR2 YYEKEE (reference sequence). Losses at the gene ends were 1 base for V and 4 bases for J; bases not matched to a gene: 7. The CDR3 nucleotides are TGTGCCAGCAGCTTGTTCATGACTAGCGGGGGGATAGAGACCCAGTACTTC. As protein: CASSLFMTSGGIETQYF.

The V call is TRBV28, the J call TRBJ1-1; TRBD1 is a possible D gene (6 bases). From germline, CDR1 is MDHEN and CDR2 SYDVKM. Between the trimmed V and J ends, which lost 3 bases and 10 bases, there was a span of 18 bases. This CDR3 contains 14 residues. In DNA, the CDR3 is TGTGCCAGCAGTTTTCCCTCAGGGGCCTCACGAGCTTTCTTT. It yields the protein CASSFPSGASRAFF.

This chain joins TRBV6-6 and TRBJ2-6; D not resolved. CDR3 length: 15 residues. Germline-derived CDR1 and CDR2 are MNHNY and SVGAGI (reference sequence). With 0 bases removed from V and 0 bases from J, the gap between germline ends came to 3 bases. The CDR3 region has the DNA TGTGCCAGCAGTTACTCGAGCTCTGGGGCCAACGTCCTGACTTTC. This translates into CASSYSSSGANVLTF.

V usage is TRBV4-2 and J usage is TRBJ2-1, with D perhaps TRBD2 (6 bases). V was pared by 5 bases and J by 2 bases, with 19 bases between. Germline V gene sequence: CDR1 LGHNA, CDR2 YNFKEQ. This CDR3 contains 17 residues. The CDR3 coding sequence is TGTGCCAGCAGCTACCGTCGGGGCGCGGGGCCCTACAATGAGCAGTTCTTC. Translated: CASSYRRGAGPYNEQFF.

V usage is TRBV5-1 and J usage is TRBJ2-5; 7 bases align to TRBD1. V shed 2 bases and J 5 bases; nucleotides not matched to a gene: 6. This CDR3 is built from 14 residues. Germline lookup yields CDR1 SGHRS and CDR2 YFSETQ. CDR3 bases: TGCGCCAGCAGCTTCCGACAGGGCGGGGAGACCCAGTACTTC. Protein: CASSFRQGGETQYF.

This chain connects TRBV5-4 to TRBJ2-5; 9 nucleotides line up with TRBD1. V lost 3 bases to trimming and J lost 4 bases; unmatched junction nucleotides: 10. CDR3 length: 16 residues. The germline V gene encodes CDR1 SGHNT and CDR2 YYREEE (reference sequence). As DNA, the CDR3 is TGTGCCAGCAGCTGGCGTGGACAGGGGTTGGGAGAGACCCAGTACTTC. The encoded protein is CASSWRGQGLGETQYF. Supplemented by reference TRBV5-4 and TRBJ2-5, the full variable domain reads ETGVTQSPTHLIKTRGQQVTLRCSSQSGHNTVSWYQQALGQGPQFIFQYYREEENGRGNFPPRFSGLQFPNYSSELNVNALELDDSALYLCASSWRGQGLGETQYFGPGTRLLVL.

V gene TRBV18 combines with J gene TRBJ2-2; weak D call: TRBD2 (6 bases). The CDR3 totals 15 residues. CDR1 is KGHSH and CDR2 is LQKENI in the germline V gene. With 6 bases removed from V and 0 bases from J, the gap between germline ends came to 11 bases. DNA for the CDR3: TGTGCCAGCTCCCCGTCGGGGGCGAACACCGGGGAGCTGTTTTTT. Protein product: CASSPSGANTGELFF.

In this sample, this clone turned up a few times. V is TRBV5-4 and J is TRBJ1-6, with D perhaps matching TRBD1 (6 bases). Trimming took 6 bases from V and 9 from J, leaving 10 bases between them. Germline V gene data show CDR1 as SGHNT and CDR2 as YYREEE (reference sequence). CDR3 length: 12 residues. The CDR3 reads CASKGGGSPLHF. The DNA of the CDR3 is TGTGCCAGCAAAGGGGGGGGTTCACCCCTCCACTTT. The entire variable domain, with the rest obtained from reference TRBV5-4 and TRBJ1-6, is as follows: ETGVTQSPTHLIKTRGQQVTLRCSSQSGHNTVSWYQQALGQGPQFIFQYYREEENGRGNFPPRFSGLQFPNYSSELNVNALELDDSALYLCASKGGGSPLHFGNGTRLTVT.

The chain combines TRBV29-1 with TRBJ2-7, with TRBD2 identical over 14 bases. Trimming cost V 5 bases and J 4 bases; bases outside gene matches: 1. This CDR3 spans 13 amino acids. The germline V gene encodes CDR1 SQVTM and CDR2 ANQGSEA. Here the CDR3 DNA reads TGCAGCGTTCGGACTAGCGGGAGGTACGAGCAGTACTTC. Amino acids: CSVRTSGRYEQYF.

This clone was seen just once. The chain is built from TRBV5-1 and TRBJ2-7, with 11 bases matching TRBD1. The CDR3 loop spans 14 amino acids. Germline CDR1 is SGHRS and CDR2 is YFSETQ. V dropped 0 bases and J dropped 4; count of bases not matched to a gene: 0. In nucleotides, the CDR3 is TGCGCCAGCAGCTTGGGGGACAGGGGGTACGAGCAGTACTTC. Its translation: CASSLGDRGYEQYF.

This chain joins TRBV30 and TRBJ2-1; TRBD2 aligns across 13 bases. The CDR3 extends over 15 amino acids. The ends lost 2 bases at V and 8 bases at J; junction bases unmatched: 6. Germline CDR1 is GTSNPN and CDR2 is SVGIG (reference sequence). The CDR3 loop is CAWSNGLAGVDEQFF. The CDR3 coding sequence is TGTGCCTGGAGTAACGGACTAGCGGGAGTGGATGAGCAGTTCTTC.

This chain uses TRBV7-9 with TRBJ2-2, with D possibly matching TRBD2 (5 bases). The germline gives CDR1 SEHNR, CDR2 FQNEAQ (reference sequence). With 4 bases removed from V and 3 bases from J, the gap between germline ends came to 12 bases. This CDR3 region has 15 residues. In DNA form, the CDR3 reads TGTGCCAGCAGCTCGTCTTTTAGCGACACCGGGGAGCTGTTTTTT. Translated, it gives CASSSSFSDTGELFF.

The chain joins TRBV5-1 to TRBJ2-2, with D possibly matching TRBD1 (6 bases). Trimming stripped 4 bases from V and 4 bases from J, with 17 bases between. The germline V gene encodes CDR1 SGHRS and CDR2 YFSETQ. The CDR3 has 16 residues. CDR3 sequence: CASSPRRGTGTGELFF. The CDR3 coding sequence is TGCGCCAGCAGCCCCCGCAGGGGAACGGGCACCGGGGAGCTGTTTTTT. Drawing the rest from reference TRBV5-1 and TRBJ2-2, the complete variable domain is KAGVTQTPRYLIKTRGQQVTLSCSPISGHRSVSWYQQTPGQGLQFLFEYFSETQRNKGNFPGRFSGRQFSNSRSEMNVSTLELGDSALYLCASSPRRGTGTGELFFGEGSRLTVL.

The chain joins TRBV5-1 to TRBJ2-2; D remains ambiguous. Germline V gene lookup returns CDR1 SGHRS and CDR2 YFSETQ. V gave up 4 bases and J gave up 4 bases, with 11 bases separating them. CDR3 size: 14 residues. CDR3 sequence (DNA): TGCGCCAGCAGCCAAACACGCGGCACCGGGGAGCTGTTTTTT. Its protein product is CASSQTRGTGELFF.

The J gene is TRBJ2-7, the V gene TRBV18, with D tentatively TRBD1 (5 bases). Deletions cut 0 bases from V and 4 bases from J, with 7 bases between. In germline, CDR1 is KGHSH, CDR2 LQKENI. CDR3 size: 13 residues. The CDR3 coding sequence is TGTGCCAGCTCACCACCACAGGAGTACGAGCAGTACTTC. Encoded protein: CASSPPQEYEQYF.

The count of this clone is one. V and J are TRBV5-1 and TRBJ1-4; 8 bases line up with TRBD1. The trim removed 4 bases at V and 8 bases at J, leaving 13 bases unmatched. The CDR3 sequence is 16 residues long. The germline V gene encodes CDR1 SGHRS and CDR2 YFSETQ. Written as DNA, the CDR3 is TGCGCCAGCAGCATGACAGGGGCCGCCCTCCGGGAAAAACTGTTTTTT. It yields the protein CASSMTGAALREKLFF.

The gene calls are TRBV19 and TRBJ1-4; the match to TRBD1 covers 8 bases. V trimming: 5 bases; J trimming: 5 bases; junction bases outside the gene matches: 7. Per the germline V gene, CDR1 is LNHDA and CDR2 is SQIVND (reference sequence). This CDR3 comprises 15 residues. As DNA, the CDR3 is TGTGCCAGTAGTGTGGGGACAGGAGGGAATGAAAAACTGTTTTTT. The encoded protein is CASSVGTGGNEKLFF.

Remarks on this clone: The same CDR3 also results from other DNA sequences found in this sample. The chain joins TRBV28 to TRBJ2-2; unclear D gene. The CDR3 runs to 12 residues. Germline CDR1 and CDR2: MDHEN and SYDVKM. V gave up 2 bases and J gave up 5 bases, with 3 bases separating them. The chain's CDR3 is CASSLLTGELFF. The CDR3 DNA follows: TGTGCCAGCAGTTTACTGACCGGGGAGCTGTTTTTT.

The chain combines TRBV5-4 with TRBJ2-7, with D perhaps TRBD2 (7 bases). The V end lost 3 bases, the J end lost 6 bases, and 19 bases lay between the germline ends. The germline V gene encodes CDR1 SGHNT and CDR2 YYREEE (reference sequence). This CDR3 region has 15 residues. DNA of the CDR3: TGTGCCAGCAGCTCGACTGGGGGGGCACATGCCGAGCAGTACTTC. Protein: CASSSTGGAHAEQYF.

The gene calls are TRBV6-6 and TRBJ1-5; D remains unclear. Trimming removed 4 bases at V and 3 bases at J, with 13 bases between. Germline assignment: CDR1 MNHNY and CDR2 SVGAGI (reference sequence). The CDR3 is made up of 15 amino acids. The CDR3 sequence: CASSSSGEYNQPQHF. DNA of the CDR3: TGTGCCAGCAGTTCCTCCGGGGAATACAATCAGCCCCAGCATTTT.

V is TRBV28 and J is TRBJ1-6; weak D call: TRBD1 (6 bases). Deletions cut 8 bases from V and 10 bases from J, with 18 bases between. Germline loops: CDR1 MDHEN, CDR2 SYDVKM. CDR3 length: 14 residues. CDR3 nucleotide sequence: TGTGCCAGCCGAGCGGGGGCAGTTGGGTCACCCCTCCACTTT. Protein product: CASRAGAVGSPLHF.

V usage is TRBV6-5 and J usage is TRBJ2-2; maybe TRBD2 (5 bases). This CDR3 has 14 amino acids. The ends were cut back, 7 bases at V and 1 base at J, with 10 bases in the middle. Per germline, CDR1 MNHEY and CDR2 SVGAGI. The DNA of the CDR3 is TGTGCCAGCATGACCGGGAAGAACACCGGGGAGCTGTTTTTT. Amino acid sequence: CASMTGKNTGELFF.

The CDR3, as DNA: TGTGCCAGCAGCTTAGTTCGGTACAATGAGCAGTTCTTC. This gives the protein CASSLVRYNEQFF. The chain uses TRBV7-9 and TRBJ2-1, with D uncertain. Trimming took off 1 base at V and 4 bases at J, with 5 bases between the two ends. This CDR3 spans 13 amino acids. Germline lookup yields CDR1 SEHNR and CDR2 FQNEAQ (reference sequence). Variable domain in full (rest from reference TRBV7-9 and TRBJ2-1): DTGVSQNPRHKITKRGQNVTFRCDPISEHNRLYWYRQTLGQGPEFLTYFQNEAQLEKSRLLSDRFSAERPKGSFSTLEIQRTEQGDSAMYLCASSLVRYNEQFFGPGTRLTVL.